This T cell receptor (beta chain) appears in the sequencing data of a study of technical replicates of blood from four donors. Sequenced by immunoSEQ multiplex PCR; TCRdb stores in-frame clones only, minus some. This repertoire shows approximately 60,000 clones, about 83% found once; its top ten account for more than 4.5%. Germline lookup yields CDR1 SGHRS and CDR2 YFSETQ. V lost 3 bases to trimming and J lost 3 bases; unmatched junction nucleotides: 2. This CDR3 is 14 amino acids long. Sequencing used PBMCs. The rearrangement uses TRBV5-1 and TRBJ2-7, with 11 bases matching TRBD1. The clonotype originates from a human donor in good health. Some clones in this sample may be carry-over from other donors' samples. The CDR3 region has the DNA TGCGCCAGCAGCTACGGGACAGGGGGCTACGAGCAGTACTTC. Its translation is CASSYGTGGYEQYF. Variable domain in full (rest from reference TRBV5-1 and TRBJ2-7): KAGVTQTPRYLIKTRGQQVTLSCSPISGHRSVSWYQQTPGQGLQFLFEYFSETQRNKGNFPGRFSGRQFSNSRSEMNVSTLELGDSALYLCASSYGTGGYEQYFGPGTRLTVT.